One TCR beta chain is described in this entry. The antigen remains unidentified. PCR primers comprised 60 Vbeta and 13 Jbeta primers. Method: immunoSEQ multiplex PCR; TCRdb's copy keeps in-frame clones and lacks some. The data contain some 130,000 clones, 80% of them seen just once; the ten biggest clones take up approximately 4.3%. The data were obtained in a study of cytomegalovirus exposure and HLA in healthy donors. Study-level points and caveats: Researchers had no immune exposure information except CMV serostatus available. A few V segments could not be told apart, such as TRBV6-2 and TRBV6-3, and were left out. Among donors in an Asian-associated ancestry cluster, a later analysis reportedly found fewer N-insertions than the approximately 700-donor mean.

The V gene's germline CDR1 is KGHSH and CDR2 LQKENI. This CDR3 is 19 amino acids long. With 4 bases removed from V and 3 bases from J, the gap between germline ends came to 24 bases. The sequencing sample was made of PBMCs. The sequence derives from a man aged 25 to 40 in good health. This chain uses TRBV18 with TRBJ2-2; possible D gene TRBD2, 7 bases. In DNA, the CDR3 is TGTGCCAGCTCACGCGTTCAGCTAGCGGCTAAGGGGGACACCGGGGAGCTGTTTTTT. Encoded protein: CASSRVQLAAKGDTGELFF.